One sample yielded the 9 T cell receptor beta chains listed below, sequenced in a study of CD8+CD57+ T cells in acquired aplastic anemia (dated by TCRdb to the late 2010s). Sequenced on an Illumina HiSeq 2000. TCR beta VDJ combination and CDR3 sequence profiling used genomic DNA as the template. TCRdb trimmed the raw reads at Q25, called clones with MiXCR and kept productive beta chains. A single entry per CDR3 protein holds the most common genes and DNA from its merged rows. The sample table holds fewer than 250,000 distinct CDR3 sequences, of which 50% to 55% were seen once. The ten biggest clones cover 16% of the sample. The sample comprised sorted CD4+, CD8+, or CD8+CD57+ T cells (not recorded which) from PBMCs. The receptors here all came from a human donor in good health, serving as a control.

At least ten counts were recorded for this clonotype. This chain joins TRBV7-8 and TRBJ1-1; no definite D call. The V and J ends lost 6 bases and 10 bases respectively, with 15 bases between them. This CDR3 has 12 amino acids. Per germline, CDR1 SGHVS and CDR2 FQNEAQ. The CDR3 reads CASSSLESAAFF. The CDR3 DNA reads as TGTGCCAGCAGTTCTTTGGAATCTGCAGCTTTCTTT.

This clonotype was picked up many times. The chain couples TRBV5-1 to TRBJ2-3; TRBD1 matches 9 bases. The J segment lost 0 bases and the V segment lost 5 bases, leaving 4 bases of the junction unmatched. CDR1 is SGHRS and CDR2 is YFSETQ in the germline V gene. This CDR3 is 15 amino acids long. The CDR3 DNA is TGCGCCAGCAGGGGGGGACAGGGCAGCACAGATACGCAGTATTTT. Its protein product is CASRGGQGSTDTQYF.

This clonotype turned up a few times. The rearrangement links TRBV14 to TRBJ2-3; D not resolved. V dropped 3 bases and J dropped 2 bases, with 9 bases sitting between them. The CDR3 spans 14 residues. Germline V lookup: CDR1 SGHDN, CDR2 FVKESK. This chain's CDR3 is CASSQGRHTDTQYF. CDR3 nucleotides: TGTGCCAGCAGCCAGGGCAGGCACACAGATACGCAGTATTTT.

The rearrangement uses TRBV2 and TRBJ2-5; 7 nucleotides align to TRBD1. This CDR3 contains 16 residues. Trimming cost V 5 bases and J 9 bases; bases outside gene matches: 18. Germline loops: CDR1 SNHLY, CDR2 FYNNEI. The CDR3 protein is CASSSSVTGTNQPQYF. The CDR3 DNA reads TGTGCCAGCAGTTCCTCGGTGACAGGGACCAATCAGCCCCAGTACTTC.

The chain has TRBV7-9 and TRBJ1-2, with 7 bases lining up with TRBD1. V lost 3 bases and J lost 3; bases outside the gene matches: 7. This CDR3 comprises 15 residues. The germline V gene encodes CDR1 SEHNR and CDR2 FQNEAQ (reference sequence). The CDR3 DNA sequence: TGTGCCAGCAGCTTCCTAGGGGGGACAGACTATGGCTACACCTTC. The encoded protein is CASSFLGGTDYGYTF.

The rearrangement uses TRBV10-3 and TRBJ2-1, with 13 bases fitting TRBD2. The germline V gene encodes CDR1 ENHRY and CDR2 SYGVKD. The CDR3 contains 14 residues. J gave up 10 bases and V 3 bases, and 3 bases lay outside the gene matches. The CDR3 DNA sequence: TGTGCCATCAGTGAAGGGACTAGCGGGAAGGAGCAGTTCTTC. This codes for CAISEGTSGKEQFF.

This clonotype was recorded at least ten times. A read error may be the cause here, since a much bigger clone is one base away. The rearrangement uses TRBV15 and TRBJ1-2, with a possible D match to TRBD1 (5 bases). Germline assignment: CDR1 LNHNV and CDR2 YYDKDF (reference sequence). The CDR3 totals 14 residues. V shed 0 bases and J shed 6 bases, with 11 bases lying between them. This chain's CDR3 is CATSREGVGHGYTF. CDR3 bases: TGTGCCACCAGCAGAGAGGGGGTGGGACATGGCTACACCTTC.

The V call is TRBV6-7, the J call TRBJ2-5; 14 bases are shared with TRBD2. TRBV6-7 is given ORF status, its function remaining uncertain. The trim removed 5 bases at V and 5 bases at J, leaving 7 bases unmatched. The CDR3 sequence is 16 residues long. The CDR3 reads CASSQGTSGGRETQYF. CDR3 in DNA: TGTGCCAGCAGTCAGGGGACTAGCGGGGGTAGGGAGACCCAGTACTTC.

As concerns this clonotype: The junction and the germline gene differ at one end; a read error may be behind it. V gene TRBV5-1 combines with J gene TRBJ1-6; the match to TRBD1 covers 7 bases. CDR3 length: 15 residues. The germline gives CDR1 SGHRS, CDR2 YFSETQ. The DNA of the CDR3 is TGCGCCAACAGCCTAGCAGGGGGAAGTGGATCACCCCTCCACTTT. Its translation is CANSLAGGSGSPLHF.